A single sample is the source of the 9 T cell receptor beta chains below, sequenced in a study of cytomegalovirus exposure and HLA in healthy donors. PCR involved 60 Vbeta and 13 Jbeta primers. The repertoire was sequenced with immunoSEQ multiplex PCR; TCRdb's copy has only in-frame clones and lacks some. The table has under 150,000 clones, roughly 63% seen once. The sample comprised PBMCs. The receptors come from a man aged 30-40 years in good health and CMV-seropositive.

This clone was counted a few times. This chain joins TRBV9 and TRBJ1-1, with 7 bases fitting TRBD1. V gave up 6 bases and J gave up 0 bases; unmatched junction bases: 8. The germline V gene encodes CDR1 SGDLS and CDR2 YYNGEE. This CDR3 has 15 amino acids. DNA of the CDR3: TGTGCCAGCAAACGGACAGGCGAAATGAACACTGAAGCTTTCTTT. Amino acids: CASKRTGEMNTEAFF. Complete variable domain (other parts from reference TRBV9 and TRBJ1-1): DSGVTQTPKHLITATGQRVTLRCSPRSGDLSVYWYQQSLDQGLQFLIQYYNGEERAKGNILERFSAQQFPDLHSELNLSSLELGDSALYFCASKRTGEMNTEAFFGQGTRLTVV.

The chain carries TRBV4-2 and TRBJ2-2; 7 bases fit TRBD2. V dropped 0 bases and J dropped 0; count of bases not matched to a gene: 7. CDR3 length: 18 amino acids. Germline V gene lookup returns CDR1 LGHNA and CDR2 YNFKEQ. The chain's CDR3 is CASSQEDLAGTNTGELFF. The CDR3 bases are TGTGCCAGCAGCCAAGAAGATTTAGCGGGCACGAACACCGGGGAGCTGTTTTTT.

V usage is TRBV2 and J usage is TRBJ2-5, with TRBD2 matching 10 bases. Germline V gene lookup returns CDR1 SNHLY and CDR2 FYNNEI. V lost 2 bases and J lost 5; bases outside the gene matches: 8. The CDR3 contains 16 residues. CDR3 coding DNA: TGTGCCAGCAGTGAACGAAGCGGGAGGGCCGGGGAGACCCAGTACTTC. Residues: CASSERSGRAGETQYF.

The rearrangement links TRBV12-2 to TRBJ2-7; the table gives TRBD1 as D, unverified against the DNA. TRBV12-2 is annotated as a pseudogene. The CDR3 runs to 16 residues. DNA for the CDR3: TGTGCAAGTCGCTTAGCAAGGGACAGGGGTGTATCCGAGCAGTACTTC. Protein: CASRLARDRGVSEQYF.

The chain employs TRBV6-5 and TRBJ1-1; D might be TRBD1 (5 bases). Per germline, CDR1 MNHEY and CDR2 SVGAGI. The CDR3 is made up of 16 amino acids. V lost 0 bases and J lost 0, with 11 bases in between. CDR3 nucleotides: TGTGCCAGCAGTTACTCGTGGCAGGGATTGAACACTGAAGCTTTCTTT. It encodes CASSYSWQGLNTEAFF.

The chain joins TRBV29-1 to TRBJ2-3; weak D call: TRBD2 (6 bases). Germline V gene lookup returns CDR1 SQVTM and CDR2 ANQGSEA. The CDR3 spans 15 residues. V was trimmed by 1 base and J by 0 bases, leaving 11 bases between them. Here the CDR3 reads CSVEGVGGSTDTQYF. CDR3 sequence (DNA): TGCAGCGTTGAAGGGGTGGGAGGAAGCACAGATACGCAGTATTTT.

This rearrangement joins TRBV30 to TRBJ2-1, with 9 positions matching TRBD2. This CDR3 is 15 amino acids long. After removal of 6 bases from V and 9 bases from J, the junction contained 15 bases not matched to a gene. The germline gives CDR1 GTSNPN, CDR2 SVGIG (reference sequence). The CDR3 DNA reads TGTGCCTGCCACTTCGCCGGGACTAGCTGGAGTGAGCAGTTCTTC. Translated: CACHFAGTSWSEQFF.

This sequence joins TRBV12-5 and TRBJ2-7; TRBD2 matches at 10 bases. V trimming: 0 bases; J trimming: 5 bases; junction bases outside the gene matches: 7. CDR1 and CDR2 from the germline V gene are LGHNT and FRNRAP. The CDR3 is made up of 16 amino acids. The CDR3 DNA follows: TGTGCTAGTGGTTTGGTTCTTAGCGGGAGGATCCACGAGCAGTACTTC. It codes for CASGLVLSGRIHEQYF.

This clone was detected a few times. The V gene is TRBV10-3, the J gene TRBJ2-5, with a weak D call TRBD1 (5 bases). The CDR3 contains 13 residues. The V end was cut by 7 bases, the J end by 2 bases, with 11 bases between. The germline CDR1 and CDR2 sequences are ENHRY and SYGVKD. CDR3 sequence: CAINAREQETQYF. The CDR3 nucleotides read TGTGCCATCAATGCCAGGGAACAAGAGACCCAGTACTTC.